The sequence of this TCR beta chain was determined in a study of cytomegalovirus exposure and HLA in healthy donors. The study ran its PCR with 60 Vbeta and 13 Jbeta primers. Data came from immunoSEQ multiplex PCR; TCRdb stores just in-frame clones and leaves some out. Found here are some 110,000 clones, roughly 73% of them singletons; the top ten hold approximately 2.4%. This CDR3 has 15 amino acids. After removal of 3 bases from V and 5 bases from J, the junction contained 8 bases not matched to a gene. Germline CDR1 is LNHDA and CDR2 is SQIVND (reference sequence). This TCR derives from a man aged 40-50 years in good health and CMV-seronegative. The chain employs TRBV19 and TRBJ2-5, with 8 nucleotides matching TRBD2. Sequenced material: PBMCs. DNA of the CDR3: TGTGCCAGTAGTATCGTCGGGGGGGCCTCGGAGACCCAGTACTTC. Its protein product is CASSIVGGASETQYF.